Shown below are 18 T cell receptor beta chains from a single sample sequenced in a study of T cell repertoires in cytomegalovirus infection. TCRdb processed the reads anew with MiXCR; each CDR3 protein has one entry. The table records fewer than 350,000 distinct CDR3 sequences, about 28% of them present only once. Their antigens remain unidentified. The sample here was cultured PBMCs, taken from culture after CMV antigen stimulation. The receptors here all came from a human donor in good health (CMV status not recorded). Some clones in this sample may be carry-over from other donors' samples.

The chain recombines TRBV19 with TRBJ1-1; D unresolved. Between the trimmed V and J ends, which lost 6 bases and 3 bases, there was a span of 8 bases. CDR1 is LNHDA and CDR2 is SQIVND in the germline V gene (reference sequence). The CDR3 contains 12 residues. Here the CDR3 reads CASSPADTEAFF. The CDR3 DNA reads as TGTGCCAGTAGCCCCGCCGACACTGAAGCTTTCTTT.

This clonotype showed up just a few times. The chain combines TRBV25-1 with TRBJ1-2; D unclear. The CDR3 covers 17 residues. CDR1 is MGHDK and CDR2 is SYGVNS in the germline V gene. V was trimmed by 4 bases and J by 4 bases, leaving 22 bases between them. The DNA for the CDR3 is TGTGCCAGCAGTGGGAAAGATAGGGTATTCCTCCCCTATGGCTACACCTTC. Protein sequence: CASSGKDRVFLPYGYTF.

This clonotype was counted between two and nine times. The chain couples TRBV28 to TRBJ1-2; TRBD1 agrees at 9 bases. Germline-derived CDR1 and CDR2 are MDHEN and SYDVKM. V was clipped by 7 bases and J by 8 bases; unmatched bases: 11. The CDR3 is 14 residues long. CDR3 residues: CASTGTGKLNGYTF. CDR3 bases: TGTGCCAGCACTGGGACAGGGAAGTTAAACGGCTACACCTTC.

This clonotype occurred a few times. The chain joins TRBV7-9 to TRBJ2-7; D call uncertain. The V gene's germline CDR1 is SEHNR and CDR2 FQNEAQ (reference sequence). The CDR3 extends over 12 amino acids. V gave up 1 base and J gave up 5 bases, with 6 bases separating them. DNA of the CDR3: TGTGCCAGCAGCTTAGAAAAGCACGAGCAGTACTTC. Translating gives CASSLEKHEQYF.

In this sample, this clonotype turned up a few times. A much larger clone differs by one base, so this may be a read error. This sequence joins TRBV6-6 and TRBJ1-1; D is ambiguous. With 0 bases removed from V and 0 bases from J, the gap between germline ends came to 8 bases. CDR3 length equals 15 residues. Germline lookup yields CDR1 MNHNY and CDR2 SVGAGI (reference sequence). In DNA, the CDR3 is TGTGCCAGCAGTTACTCGGCAGGAATGAACACTGAAGCTTTCTTT. As protein: CASSYSAGMNTEAFF.

This clonotype occurred a few times. The chain joins TRBV4-1 to TRBJ2-2; 8 bases fit TRBD1. Germline CDR1 and CDR2: MGHRA and YSYEKL. There are 16 residues in the CDR3. The V segment lost 5 bases and the J segment 7 bases; nucleotides outside the gene matches: 12. The CDR3 spells CASSIRGQGANGELFF. The CDR3 bases are TGCGCCAGCAGCATTCGCGGGCAGGGGGCAAACGGGGAGCTGTTTTTT.

CDR3 nucleotides: TGTGCCAGCAGCCCCGCCGGTGCAGGGCCCTATGGCTACACCTTC. Its translation: CASSPAGAGPYGYTF. The genes are TRBV12-3 or TRBV12-4 and TRBJ1-2; tentatively, D is TRBD1 (5 bases). The CDR3 extends over 15 amino acids. V lost 6 bases and J 4 bases, leaving 18 bases between the germline ends.

This clonotype was found a few times. The V gene is TRBV29-1, the J gene TRBJ2-3; TRBD2 is a possible D gene (6 bases). This CDR3 spans 14 amino acids. The V gene's germline CDR1 is SQVTM and CDR2 ANQGSEA. Trimming stripped 4 bases from V and 2 bases from J, with 13 bases between. The CDR3 nucleotides are TGCAGCGTTGTTCGGGGGATTACCACAGATACGCAGTATTTT. This codes for CSVVRGITTDTQYF.

The chain links TRBV11-2 to TRBJ2-5; TRBD2 aligns across 7 bases. CDR3 length equals 14 residues. Trimming at V came to 4 bases and at J to 5 bases, leaving 7 bases not matched to a gene. CDR1 and CDR2 from the germline V gene are SGHAT and FQNNGV. The CDR3 spells CASSSSRGDETQYF. DNA for the CDR3: TGTGCCAGCAGCTCGAGTCGGGGGGACGAGACCCAGTACTTC.

In DNA, the CDR3 is TGTGCCAGCAGCTGGGATGGGGGACAGCCCCAGCATTTT. Translated: CASSWDGGQPQHF. The V call is TRBV5-6, the J call TRBJ1-5, with D perhaps matching TRBD1 (5 bases). Germline V gene sequence: CDR1 SGHDT, CDR2 YYEEEE. The CDR3 is made up of 13 amino acids. Trimming pared 3 bases from V and 7 bases from J, leaving 11 bases between.

This clonotype has more than one count but fewer than ten. The rearrangement uses TRBV25-1 and TRBJ1-1; D gene ambiguous. V was pared by 4 bases and J by 8 bases, with 14 bases between. CDR1 is MGHDK, CDR2 SYGVNS, per germline. There are 13 residues in the CDR3. This chain's CDR3 is CASSVTVGREAFF. The CDR3 DNA follows: TGTGCCAGCAGTGTAACAGTAGGGAGGGAAGCTTTCTTT.

The chain carries TRBV6-5 and TRBJ1-2; TRBD1 matches 9 bases. This CDR3 contains 15 residues. From germline, CDR1 is MNHEY and CDR2 SVGAGI. Trimming cost V 0 bases and J 1 base; bases outside gene matches: 0. The DNA of the CDR3 is TGTGCCAGCAGTTACTCGGGACAGGGTAACTATGGCTACACCTTC. It specifies CASSYSGQGNYGYTF.

Comments on this clonotype: Germline is not matched at one junction end, which may reflect a read error. CDR3 coding DNA: TGTGCCAGTAGCTCTGGACTAGTAGCTTTGGTTTTGCACTTC. This encodes CASSSGLVALVLHF. The chain has TRBV19 and TRBJ2-7; 7 nucleotides match TRBD2. Germline lookup yields CDR1 LNHDA and CDR2 SQIVND (reference sequence). The CDR3 spans 14 residues.

The chain couples TRBV5-4 to TRBJ2-3; 9 bases match TRBD2. CDR3 length: 18 amino acids. The germline CDR1 and CDR2 sequences are SGHNT and YYREEE (reference sequence). J was trimmed by 6 bases and V by 2 bases; bases with no gene match: 16. The CDR3 DNA sequence: TGTGCCAGCAGCTTAGGGCGGGGGGGGACCCTCTCACAGGATACGCAGTATTTT. It yields the protein CASSLGRGGTLSQDTQYF.

The chain employs TRBV12-3 or TRBV12-4 and TRBJ1-5; D is uncertain. The V gene lost 5 bases and the J gene lost 2 bases, with 16 bases spanning the gap. This CDR3 is 16 amino acids long. The CDR3 sequence: CASSPRLVYGNQPQHF. CDR3 coding DNA: TGTGCCAGCAGTCCCCGTTTAGTCTACGGCAATCAGCCCCAGCATTTT.

This clonotype was counted between two and nine times. The J gene is TRBJ2-7, the V gene TRBV5-1; no definite D call. Germline-derived CDR1 and CDR2 are SGHRS and YFSETQ. Trimming left V 4 bases short and J 3 bases short, with 17 bases between. The CDR3 has 15 residues. CDR3 amino acids: CASSPGDDPYYEQYF. The DNA for the CDR3 is TGCGCCAGCAGCCCCGGCGACGACCCATACTACGAGCAGTACTTC.

The rearrangement uses TRBV12-3 or TRBV12-4 and TRBJ2-5, with 8 bases lining up with TRBD1. V was clipped by 2 bases and J by 3 bases; unmatched bases: 5. The CDR3 is made up of 15 amino acids. CDR3 in DNA: TGTGCCAGCAGTTTATATTCGGACAGGGAAGAGACCCAGTACTTC. Translated, it gives CASSLYSDREETQYF.

The genes are TRBV7-9 and TRBJ1-6, with 8 bases identical to TRBD1. With 4 bases clipped from V and 7 bases from J, the junction kept 6 bases outside the gene matches. Germline V gene lookup returns CDR1 SEHNR and CDR2 FQNEAQ (reference sequence). The CDR3 contains 15 residues. CDR3 region: CASSYLQGGNSPLHF. DNA of the CDR3: TGTGCCAGCAGCTACCTACAGGGGGGGAATTCACCCCTCCACTTT.